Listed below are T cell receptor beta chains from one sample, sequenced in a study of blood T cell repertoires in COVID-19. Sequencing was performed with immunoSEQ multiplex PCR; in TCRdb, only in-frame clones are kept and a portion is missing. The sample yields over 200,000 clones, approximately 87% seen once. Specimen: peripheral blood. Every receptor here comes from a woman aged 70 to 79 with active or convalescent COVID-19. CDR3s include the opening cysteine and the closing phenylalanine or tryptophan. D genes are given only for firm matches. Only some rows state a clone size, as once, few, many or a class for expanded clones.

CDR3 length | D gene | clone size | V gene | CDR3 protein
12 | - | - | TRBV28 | CASRLSDYGYTF
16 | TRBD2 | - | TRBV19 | CASSSTSGRPYNEQFF
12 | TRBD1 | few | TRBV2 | CASGYRGQGYTF
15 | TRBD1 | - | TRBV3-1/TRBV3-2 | CASSPWTGGLNEQFF
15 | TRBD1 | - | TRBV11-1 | CASSDPGQGGDTQYF
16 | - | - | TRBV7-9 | CASSPQGSGYTGELFF
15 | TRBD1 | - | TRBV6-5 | CASSWQQGLNTEAFF
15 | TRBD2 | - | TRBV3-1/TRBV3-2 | CASSMRGIATDEQFF
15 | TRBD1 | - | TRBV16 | CASSLFGTVNTEAFF
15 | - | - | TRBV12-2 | CASRSSLGHRTEAFF
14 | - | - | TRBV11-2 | CASSLGQHQETQYF
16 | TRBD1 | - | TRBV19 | CASSPQGQGGNQPQHF
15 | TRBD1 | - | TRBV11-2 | CASSRTGSRDQPQHF
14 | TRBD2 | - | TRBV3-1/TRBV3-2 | CASSPSGNLNEQFF
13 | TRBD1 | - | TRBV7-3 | CASSLTLDRGAFF
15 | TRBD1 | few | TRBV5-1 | CASESGQGIPYEQYF
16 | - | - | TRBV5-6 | CASSEVGLWETDTQYF
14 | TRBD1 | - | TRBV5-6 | CASSSTGFWGEQYF
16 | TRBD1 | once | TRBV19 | CASSILGRGNNSPLHF
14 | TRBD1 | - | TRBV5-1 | CASSRGGQESEQYF
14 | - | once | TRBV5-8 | CASSSGQPNTEAFF
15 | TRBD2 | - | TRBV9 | CASSVAASGQETQYF
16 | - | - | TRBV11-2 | CASSLGSGQFPKKLFF
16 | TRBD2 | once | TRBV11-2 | CASSSIMREARGEQYF
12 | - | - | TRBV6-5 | CASGSSQETQYF
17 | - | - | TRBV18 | CASSPSRVGLAHNEQFF
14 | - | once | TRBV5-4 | CASSFAERDDEQYF
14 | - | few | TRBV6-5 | CASTLDSQNTEAFF
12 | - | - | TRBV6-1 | CASSDFGGQAFF
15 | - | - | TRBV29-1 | CSVGRGQGIGETQYF
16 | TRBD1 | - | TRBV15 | CATSRDLWAGGRSYTF
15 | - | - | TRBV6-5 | CASSYSSGQVEEAFF
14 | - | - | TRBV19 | CASSLQVANYGYTF
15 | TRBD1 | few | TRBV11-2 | CASSQPGQGRNTIYF
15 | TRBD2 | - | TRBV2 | CASSGSGRGSYEQYF
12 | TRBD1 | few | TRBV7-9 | CASSTSPGTESF
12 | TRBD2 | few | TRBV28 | CAGEGCKDIQYF
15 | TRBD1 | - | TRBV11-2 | CASSLGATGIDGYTF
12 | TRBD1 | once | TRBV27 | CASRTQGETQYF
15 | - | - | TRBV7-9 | CASSLDSYSGNTIYF
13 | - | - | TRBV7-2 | CASSYYVSDEQYF
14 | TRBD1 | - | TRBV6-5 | CASTGTGLWDEQFF